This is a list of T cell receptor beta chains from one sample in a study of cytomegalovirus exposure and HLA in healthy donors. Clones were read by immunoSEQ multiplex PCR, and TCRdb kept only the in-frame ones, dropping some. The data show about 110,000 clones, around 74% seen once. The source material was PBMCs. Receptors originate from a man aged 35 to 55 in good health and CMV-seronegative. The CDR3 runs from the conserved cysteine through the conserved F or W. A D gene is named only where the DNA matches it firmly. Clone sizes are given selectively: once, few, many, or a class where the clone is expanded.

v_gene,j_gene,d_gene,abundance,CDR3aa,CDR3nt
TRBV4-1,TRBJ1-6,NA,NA,CASSQDPRSPLHF,TGCGCCAGCAGCCAAGATCCGCGTTCACCCCTCCACTTT
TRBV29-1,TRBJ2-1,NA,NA,CSASGDSSYNEQFF,TGCAGCGCCTCGGGGGACAGCTCCTACAATGAGCAGTTCTTC
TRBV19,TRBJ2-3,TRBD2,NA,CASSLGLADTQYF,TGTGCCAGTAGCCTTGGACTAGCGGATACGCAGTATTTT
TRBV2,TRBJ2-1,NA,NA,CASSYSYNEQFF,TGTGCCAGCAGTTACAGCTACAATGAGCAGTTCTTC
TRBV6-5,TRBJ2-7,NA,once,CASSYSGQYEQYF,TGTGCCAGCAGTTACTCTGGACAATACGAGCAGTACTTC
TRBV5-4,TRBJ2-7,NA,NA,CASSLPRGDEQYF,TGTGCCAGCAGCTTGCCCAGGGGGGACGAGCAGTACTTC
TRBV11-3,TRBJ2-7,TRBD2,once,CASSRGTSGSGTYEQYF,TGTGCCAGCAGCCGCGGGACTAGCGGGAGTGGGACCTACGAGCAGTACTTC
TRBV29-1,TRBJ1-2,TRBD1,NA,CSVEADRGLVNYGYTF,TGCAGCGTTGAAGCGGACAGGGGCCTAGTTAACTATGGCTACACCTTC
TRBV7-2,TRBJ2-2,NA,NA,CASSPRTTRGELFF,TGTGCCAGCAGCCCTAGGACTACCCGCGGGGAGCTGTTTTTT
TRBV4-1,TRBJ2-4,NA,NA,CASSGEGRSIQYF,TGCGCCAGCAGCGGCGAGGGAAGATCCATTCAGTACTTC
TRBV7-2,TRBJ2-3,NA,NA,CASSLGSLRDTQYF,TGTGCCAGCAGCTTGGGTTCTCTCAGGGATACGCAGTATTTT
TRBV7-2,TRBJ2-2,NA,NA,CASSLLNTGELFF,TGTGCCAGCAGCTTATTAAACACCGGGGAGCTGTTTTTT
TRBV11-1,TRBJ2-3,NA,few,CASSSRLHTDTQYF,TGTGCCAGCAGCTCCCGACTTCACACAGATACGCAGTATTTT
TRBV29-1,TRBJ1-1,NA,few,CSVDQRAGTEAFF,TGCAGCGTTGATCAGCGGGCGGGGACTGAAGCTTTCTTT
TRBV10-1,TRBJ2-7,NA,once,CASRGDSEGNEQYF,TGCGCCAGCAGGGGGGACTCCGAGGGGAACGAGCAGTACTTC
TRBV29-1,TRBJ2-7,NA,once,CSVVGHTYEQYF,TGCAGCGTTGTGGGCCATACCTACGAGCAGTACTTC
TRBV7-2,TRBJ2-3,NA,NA,CASSLDGRVTDTQYF,TGTGCCAGCAGCTTAGACGGGAGAGTCACAGATACGCAGTATTTT
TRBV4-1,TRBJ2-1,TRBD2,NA,CASSQDRLAVYNEQFF,TGCGCCAGCAGCCAAGATCGACTAGCGGTTTACAATGAGCAGTTCTTC
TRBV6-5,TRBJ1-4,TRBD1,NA,CASRRDRGLEKLFF,TGTGCCAGCAGAAGGGACAGGGGGCTTGAAAAACTGTTTTTT
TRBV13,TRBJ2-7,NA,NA,CASSLSERTYEQYF,TGTGCCAGCAGCTTATCGGAGCGTACCTACGAGCAGTACTTC
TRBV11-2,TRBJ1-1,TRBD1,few,CASSLETGRSEAFF,TGTGCCAGCAGCTTAGAGACAGGGAGGTCTGAAGCTTTCTTT
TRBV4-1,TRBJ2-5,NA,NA,CASSLAVGSGETQYF,TGCGCCAGCAGCCTCGCCGTTGGGTCGGGTGAGACCCAGTACTTC
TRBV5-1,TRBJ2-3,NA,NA,CASSLLGSSATDTQYF,TGCGCCAGCAGCTTGTTGGGCAGTTCCGCCACAGATACGCAGTATTTT
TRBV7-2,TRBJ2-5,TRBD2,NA,CASSLVLAAETQYF,TGTGCCAGCAGCTTAGTTCTAGCGGCGGAGACCCAGTACTTC
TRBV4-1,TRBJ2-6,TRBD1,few,CASSRTGPGANVLTF,TGCGCCAGCAGCCGGACAGGGCCCGGGGCCAACGTCCTGACTTTC